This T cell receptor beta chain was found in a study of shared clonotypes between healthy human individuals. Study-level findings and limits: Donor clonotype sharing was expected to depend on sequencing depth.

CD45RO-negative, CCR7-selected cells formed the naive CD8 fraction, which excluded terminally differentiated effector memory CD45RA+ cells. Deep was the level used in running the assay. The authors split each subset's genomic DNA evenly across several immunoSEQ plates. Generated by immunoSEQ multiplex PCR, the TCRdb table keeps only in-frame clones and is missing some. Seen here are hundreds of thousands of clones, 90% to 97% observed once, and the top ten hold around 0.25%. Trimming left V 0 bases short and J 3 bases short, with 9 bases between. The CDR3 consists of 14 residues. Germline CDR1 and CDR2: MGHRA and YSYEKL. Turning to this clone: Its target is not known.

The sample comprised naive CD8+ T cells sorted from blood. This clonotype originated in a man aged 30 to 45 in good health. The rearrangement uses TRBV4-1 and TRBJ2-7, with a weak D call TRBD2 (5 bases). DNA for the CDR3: TGCGCCAGCAGCCAAGACCGGAGCGGCTACGAGCAGTACTTC. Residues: CASSQDRSGYEQYF.